This entry is about one T cell receptor beta chain. A much bigger clone sits one base away, suggesting this may be a read error. This sample was included in a study of T cells after yellow fever vaccination. TCRdb processed the 5' RACE reads anew with MiXCR; each CDR3 protein has one entry. The sample lists 150,000 to 200,000 distinct CDR3 sequences, 5.5% to 8% occurring once. The CDR3 has 13 amino acids. Trimming left V 5 bases short and J 7 bases short, with 17 bases between. Germline values: CDR1 SQVTM, CDR2 ANQGSEA. The starting material was CD4+ T cells sorted from PBMCs, obtained on the day of the first yellow fever vaccination. The chain couples TRBV29-1 to TRBJ2-5, with TRBD2 as a possible D gene (6 bases). This sequence originates from a man between 18 and 35 years old who received the YFV17D yellow fever vaccine. The CDR3: CSVLPGERGTQYF. In DNA, the CDR3 is TGCAGCGTTCTCCCGGGGGAAAGGGGGACCCAGTACTTC.